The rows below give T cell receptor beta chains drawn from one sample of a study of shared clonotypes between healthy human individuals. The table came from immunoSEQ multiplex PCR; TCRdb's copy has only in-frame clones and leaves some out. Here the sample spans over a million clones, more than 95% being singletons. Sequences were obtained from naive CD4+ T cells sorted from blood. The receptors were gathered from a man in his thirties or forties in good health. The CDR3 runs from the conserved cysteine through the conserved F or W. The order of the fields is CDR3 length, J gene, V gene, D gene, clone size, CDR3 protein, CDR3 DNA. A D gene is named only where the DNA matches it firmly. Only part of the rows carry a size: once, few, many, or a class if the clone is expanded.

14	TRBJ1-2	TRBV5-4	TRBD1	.	CASTGDRRNYGYTF	TGTGCCAGCACCGGGGACAGGCGGAACTATGGCTACACCTTC
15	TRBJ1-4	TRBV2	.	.	CASTLGITTNEKLFF	TGTGCCAGCACCTTAGGAATTACAACTAATGAAAAACTGTTTTTT
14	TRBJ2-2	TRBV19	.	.	CASSIDRVTGELFF	TGTGCCAGTAGTATAGACCGGGTCACCGGGGAGCTGTTTTTT
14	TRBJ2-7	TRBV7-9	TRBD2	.	CASTRGEGNYEQYF	TGTGCCAGCACACGGGGGGAGGGGAACTACGAGCAGTACTTC
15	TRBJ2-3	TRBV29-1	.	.	CSVKARLVATDTQYF	TGCAGCGTGAAAGCGAGACTAGTGGCCACAGATACGCAGTATTTT
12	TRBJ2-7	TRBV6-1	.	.	CATWTVSYEQYF	TGTGCCACCTGGACAGTCTCCTACGAGCAGTACTTC
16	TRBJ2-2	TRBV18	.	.	CASSPLAGANTGELFF	TGTGCCAGCTCACCACTTGCAGGGGCGAACACCGGGGAGCTGTTTTTT
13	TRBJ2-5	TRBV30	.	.	CAWRMGGGKTQYF	TGTGCCTGGAGAATGGGGGGCGGAAAGACCCAGTACTTC
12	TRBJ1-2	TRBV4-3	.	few	CASSRQGGGYTF	TGCGCCAGCAGCAGGCAGGGTGGCGGCTACACCTTC
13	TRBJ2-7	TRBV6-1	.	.	CASSESYWFEQYF	TGTGCCAGCAGTGAAAGCTATTGGTTTGAGCAGTACTTC
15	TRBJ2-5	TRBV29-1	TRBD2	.	CSVEDLAGSVETQYF	TGCAGCGTTGAAGATCTAGCGGGCTCCGTGGAGACCCAGTACTTC
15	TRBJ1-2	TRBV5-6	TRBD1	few	CASTLPGTGVSGYTF	TGTGCCAGCACCCTGCCAGGGACAGGGGTGAGTGGCTACACCTTC
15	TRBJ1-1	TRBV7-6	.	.	CASSSGWGLNTEAFF	TGTGCCAGCAGCTCCGGATGGGGGCTGAACACTGAAGCTTTCTTT
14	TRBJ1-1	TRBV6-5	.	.	CASSYPGRDTEAFF	TGTGCCAGCAGTTACCCCGGGAGGGACACTGAAGCTTTCTTT
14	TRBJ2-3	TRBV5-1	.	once	CASSLDVSADTQYF	TGCGCCAGCAGCCTCGACGTGTCCGCGGATACGCAGTATTTT
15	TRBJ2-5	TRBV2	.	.	CASRRLPEPQETQYF	TGTGCCAGCAGGCGACTACCCGAACCTCAAGAGACCCAGTACTTC
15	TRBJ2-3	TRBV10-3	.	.	CAISEGLAGTDTQYF	TGTGCCATCAGTGAAGGTCTCGCCGGTACAGATACGCAGTATTTT
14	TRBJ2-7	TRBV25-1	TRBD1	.	CASSETRGIDEQYF	TGTGCCAGCAGTGAGACCAGGGGGATCGACGAGCAGTACTTC
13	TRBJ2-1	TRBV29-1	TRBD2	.	CSAGLAEDNEQFF	TGCAGCGCCGGACTAGCGGAAGACAATGAGCAGTTCTTC
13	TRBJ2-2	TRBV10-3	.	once	CAIASLRKRELFF	TGTGCCATCGCGTCCCTAAGAAAGCGGGAGCTGTTTTTT
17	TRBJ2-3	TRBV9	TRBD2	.	CASSVDRRLAGTDTQYF	TGTGCCAGCAGCGTAGACCGACGACTAGCGGGCACAGATACGCAGTATTTT
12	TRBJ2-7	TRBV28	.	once	CASSPDSYEQYF	TGTGCCAGCAGTCCAGATTCCTACGAGCAGTACTTC
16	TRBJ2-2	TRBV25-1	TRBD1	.	CASSEYSGRGPGELFF	TGTGCCAGCAGTGAATATTCAGGCAGGGGGCCCGGGGAGCTGTTTTTT
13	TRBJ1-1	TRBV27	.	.	CASSFKGNTEAFF	TGTGCCAGCAGTTTCAAGGGGAACACTGAAGCTTTCTTT
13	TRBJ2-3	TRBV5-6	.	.	CASSLDGTDTQYF	TGTGCCAGCAGCTTGGACGGCACAGATACGCAGTATTTT
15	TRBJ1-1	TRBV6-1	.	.	CASSEGWGRATEAFF	TGTGCCAGCAGTGAAGGGTGGGGGAGGGCCACTGAAGCTTTCTTT
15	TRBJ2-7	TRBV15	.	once	CATSRGRGSTYEQYF	TGTGCCACCAGCAGAGGCAGGGGAAGCACCTACGAGCAGTACTTC
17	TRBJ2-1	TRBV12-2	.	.	CASRLAPSRLIDNEQFF	TGTGCAAGTCGCTTAGCGCCGTCCCGTCTTATTGACAATGAGCAGTTCTTC
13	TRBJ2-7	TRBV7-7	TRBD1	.	CASSLGTAYEQYF	TGTGCTAGCAGCTTAGGGACAGCCTACGAGCAGTACTTC
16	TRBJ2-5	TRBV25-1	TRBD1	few	CASSRMGTGGTETQYF	TGTGCCAGCAGTAGAATGGGGACAGGGGGCACAGAGACCCAGTACTTC
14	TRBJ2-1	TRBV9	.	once	CASSVRGVDGEQFF	TGTGCCAGCAGCGTCCGCGGGGTTGATGGTGAGCAGTTCTTC
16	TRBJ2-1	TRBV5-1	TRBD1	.	CASSLGSTGLYNEQFF	TGCGCCAGCAGCTTAGGATCGACAGGGTTGTACAATGAGCAGTTCTTC
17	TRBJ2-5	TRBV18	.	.	CASSPPMWSEDQETQYF	TGTGCCAGCTCACCACCGATGTGGAGCGAGGACCAAGAGACCCAGTACTTC
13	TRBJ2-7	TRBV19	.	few	CASSKRQGYEQYF	TGTGCCAGTAGCAAGCGCCAGGGTTACGAGCAGTACTTC
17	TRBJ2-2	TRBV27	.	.	CASSTRVHVGSDGELFF	TGTGCCAGCAGTACCCGCGTCCACGTGGGGAGTGACGGGGAGCTGTTTTTT
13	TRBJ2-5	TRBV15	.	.	CATSRDPQETQYF	TGTGCCACCAGCAGAGATCCCCAAGAGACCCAGTACTTC
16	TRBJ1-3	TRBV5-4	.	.	CASSLEEGSPGNTIYF	TGTGCCAGCAGCTTGGAAGAAGGTTCCCCTGGAAACACCATATATTTT
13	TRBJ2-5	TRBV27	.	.	CASSWVGQKTQYF	TGTGCCAGCAGTTGGGTAGGACAGAAGACCCAGTACTTC
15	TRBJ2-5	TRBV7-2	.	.	CASSSQVLLQETQYF	TGTGCCAGCAGCTCACAAGTCTTACTCCAAGAGACCCAGTACTTC
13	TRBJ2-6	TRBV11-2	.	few	CASRGVGANVLTF	TGTGCCAGCCGTGGGGTCGGGGCCAACGTCCTGACTTTC
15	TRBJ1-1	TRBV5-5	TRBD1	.	CASSHQQGAYTEAFF	TGTGCCAGCAGCCACCAGCAGGGGGCATACACTGAAGCTTTCTTT
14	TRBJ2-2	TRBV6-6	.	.	CASISGHQPGELFF	TGTGCCAGCATCTCCGGGCACCAGCCCGGGGAGCTGTTTTTT
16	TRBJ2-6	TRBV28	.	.	CASTLIWGAGANVLTF	TGTGCCAGCACCCTAATTTGGGGAGCCGGGGCCAACGTCCTGACTTTC
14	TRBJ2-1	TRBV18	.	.	CASSPRDLVDEQFF	TGTGCCAGCTCACCGAGAGACTTAGTGGATGAGCAGTTCTTC
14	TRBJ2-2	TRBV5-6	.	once	CASSLEGSPGELFF	TGTGCCAGCAGCTTAGAGGGGTCCCCCGGGGAGCTGTTTTTT
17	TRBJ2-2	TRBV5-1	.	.	CASSSPGPGVGTGELFF	TGCGCCAGCAGCTCTCCGGGCCCAGGCGTCGGTACCGGGGAGCTGTTTTTT
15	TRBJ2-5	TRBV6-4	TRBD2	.	CASSWTSGSGETQYF	TGTGCCAGCAGCTGGACTAGCGGGAGCGGGGAGACCCAGTACTTC
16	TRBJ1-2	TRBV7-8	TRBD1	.	CASSQGAGQALYGYTF	TGTGCCAGCAGCCAAGGGGCCGGACAGGCCCTCTATGGCTACACCTTC
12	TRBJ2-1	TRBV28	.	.	CASSQTRDEQFF	TGTGCCAGCAGTCAAACTAGAGATGAGCAGTTCTTC
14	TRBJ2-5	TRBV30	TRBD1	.	CAAGGTGSGETQYF	TGTGCCGCTGGGGGGACAGGGAGTGGAGAGACCCAGTACTTC
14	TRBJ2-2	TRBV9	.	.	CASSTFTNTGELFF	TGTGCCAGCAGCACCTTTACGAACACCGGGGAGCTGTTTTTT
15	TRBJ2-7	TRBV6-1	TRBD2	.	CASSEAGEGLYEQYF	TGTGCCAGCAGTGAAGCTGGGGAGGGTCTCTACGAGCAGTACTTC
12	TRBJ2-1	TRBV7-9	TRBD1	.	CASSFGQGEQFF	TGTGCCAGCAGCTTTGGACAGGGAGAGCAGTTCTTC
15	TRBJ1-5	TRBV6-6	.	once	CASSYRNWGSQPQHF	TGTGCCAGCAGTTATCGTAACTGGGGCAGTCAGCCCCAGCATTTT
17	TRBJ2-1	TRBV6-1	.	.	CASSETLEMVSYNEQFF	TGTGCCAGCAGTGAGACTTTGGAAATGGTTTCCTACAATGAGCAGTTCTTC